A selection of T cell receptor beta chains follows, all from one sample in a study of CD8+ T cells in alopecia areata. TCRdb's copy holds only in-frame clones and misses some; the assay was immunoSEQ multiplex PCR. The data hold about 150,000 clones, with 62% observed a single time. Sample: CD8+ T cells sorted from blood. The source is a human donor in good health. CDR3s leave out the opening cysteine and the closing phenylalanine or tryptophan. Fields, in order: J gene, V gene, CDR3 protein.

>TRBJ2-7|TRBV2
ATTGQTYEQY
>TRBJ2-1|TRBV5-1
ASSSEGLAGEQF
>TRBJ2-7|TRBV9
ASSPGQGKREQY
>TRBJ2-7|TRBV11-3
ASSLGGTGYEQY
>TRBJ1-2|TRBV29-1
SVVRTLGDSYGYT
>TRBJ2-7|TRBV27
ASSLGASGRTYEQY
>TRBJ2-1|TRBV29-1
SGASYNEQF
>TRBJ2-1|TRBV7-6
ASSLGGYSYNEQF
>TRBJ2-5|TRBV5-1
ASSPRTGPQETQY
>TRBJ2-1|TRBV5-1
ASSLGSYNEQF
>TRBJ2-1|TRBV15
ATSPRTSSYNEQF
>TRBJ2-1|TRBV9
ASSGSSYNEQF
>TRBJ2-7|TRBV29-1
SVNRLAGSYEQY
>TRBJ2-2|TRBV29-1
SVAWGGSGELF
>TRBJ2-1|TRBV13
ASSSREYEQF
>TRBJ2-1|TRBV5-6
ASSLEGLADYNEQF
>TRBJ2-7|TRBV5-1
ASSLGGDYEQY
>TRBJ2-5|TRBV5-1
ASSQTVAETQY
>TRBJ2-2|TRBV27
ASRTLFTGELF
>TRBJ1-1|TRBV10-2
ASSEGRNTEAF
>TRBJ2-5|TRBV30
AEGPTDSEETQY
>TRBJ2-7|TRBV10-3
AISEWAGGTYEQY
>TRBJ1-2|TRBV29-1
SARGNYGYT
>TRBJ2-7|TRBV2
ASADSYEQY
>TRBJ2-2|TRBV9
ASSVARATGELF
>TRBJ1-1|TRBV13
ASSPENTEAF
>TRBJ2-1|TRBV5-6
ASSLLAGYNEQF
>TRBJ2-7|TRBV29-1
SVVFRYEQY
>TRBJ2-7|TRBV9
ASSVRGVSSYEQY
>TRBJ2-3|TRBV13
ASSSPAESSTDTQY
>TRBJ2-5|TRBV4-1
ASSQALRGETQY
>TRBJ2-1|TRBV5-4
ASRLSGSSDEQF
>TRBJ2-7|TRBV7-9
ASSSASGAYEQY
>TRBJ2-1|TRBV29-1
STQEGPWNEQF
>TRBJ1-1|TRBV9
ASSVEGDTEAF
>TRBJ1-1|TRBV29-1
SVEDSGLANTEAF
>TRBJ2-5|TRBV25-1
ASRGTFGETQY
>TRBJ2-7|TRBV11-2
ASSYRDRVVGLQY
>TRBJ2-3|TRBV5-4
ASSEDITDTQY
>TRBJ2-5|TRBV4-1
ASSQGDRKETQY
>TRBJ2-6|TRBV2
ASRGQSSGANVLT
>TRBJ2-1|TRBV29-1
SVVGVKGEDYNEQF
>TRBJ2-7|TRBV6-5
ASTLRRLDEQY
>TRBJ2-7|TRBV5-1
ASSSTGNEQY
>TRBJ1-5|TRBV20-1
SATERDPQH
>TRBJ2-7|TRBV29-1
SVGDNTYEQY
>TRBJ2-7|TRBV7-6
ASSLYTLAGAYEQY
>TRBJ1-5|TRBV4-1
ASSRQQGFGQPQH
>TRBJ2-7|TRBV5-6
ASSLEAGLGEQY
>TRBJ2-7|TRBV9
ASSVRDTLYEQY
>TRBJ1-2|TRBV29-1
SAPVRDRVNGYT
>TRBJ2-3|TRBV27
ASSPGLSTDTQY
>TRBJ2-3|TRBV15
ATSRSSDTQY
>TRBJ2-7|TRBV29-1
SVEDRYEQY
>TRBJ2-5|TRBV10-3
AISGRRQLQETQY
>TRBJ1-2|TRBV5-6
ASSESVGSGRYGYT